This T cell receptor beta chain was sequenced during a study of response to subunit inactivated influenza vaccine. TCRdb re-called the RT-PCR reads with MiXCR, one entry per CDR3 protein. In the table there are 500,000 to 750,000 distinct CDR3 sequences, around 15% of which are singletons. CDR1 is DFQATT, CDR2 SNEGSKA, per germline (reference sequence). Trimming removed 3 bases from V and 4 bases from J, with 12 bases in between. The length of the CDR3 is 14 residues. This specimen consisted of PBMCs from blood, obtained 11 to 12 days after vaccination. The receptor's source is a man aged 45-65 years who received an inactivated influenza vaccine. This rearrangement joins TRBV20-1 to TRBJ2-2; D is uncertain. This CDR3 reads CSARASWGTGELFF. The CDR3 DNA is TGCAGTGCTAGGGCTAGTTGGGGCACCGGGGAGCTGTTTTTT.